This passage covers 31 T cell receptor beta chains from one sample sequenced in a study of CD8 T cells in ankylosing spondylitis (dated by TCRdb to about 2017). Receptor libraries were prepared by 5' RACE. The run used an Illumina HiSeq 2500. The public reads were quality trimmed at Q25 with fastp and then assembled into clones with MiXCR by TCRdb, keeping productive beta chains. Identical CDR3 protein sequences are pooled into one entry, listed with their most common genes and DNA. Within this sample are more than 300,000 distinct CDR3 sequences, with around 10% of them counted one time only. About a tenth of the sample is in the top ten clones. Sequences were obtained from blood, either unsorted or a sorted T cell fraction (not recorded which). The receptors shown here come from a female donor with ankylosing spondylitis or in good health (not recorded which).

This clonotype has just a few counts. The V gene is TRBV24-1, the J gene TRBJ1-2; TRBD1 is a possible D gene (5 bases). The CDR3 extends over 14 amino acids. V was cut by 4 bases and J by 6 bases, with 14 bases left in between. Germline V gene sequence: CDR1 KGHDR, CDR2 SFDVKD. DNA of the CDR3: TGTGCCACCAGTGAAGGGCAGGGTCGGAATGGCTACACCTTC. This gives the protein CATSEGQGRNGYTF.

This clonotype was seen at least ten times. The chain has TRBV6-5 and TRBJ2-3; a possible D gene is TRBD2 (6 bases). The CDR3 contains 17 residues. Germline V gives CDR1 MNHEY, CDR2 SVGAGI. Deletions cut 2 bases from V and 1 base from J, with 16 bases between. The CDR3 coding sequence is TGTGCCAGCAGTTACACCGGGAGATTAGAAGGCACAGATACGCAGTATTTT. Protein product: CASSYTGRLEGTDTQYF.

This clonotype was seen only a few times. A much larger clone differs by one base, so this may be a read error. This chain links TRBV20-1 with TRBJ1-1; D call uncertain. The CDR3 consists of 11 residues. CDR1 DFQATT and CDR2 SNEGSKA come from the germline V gene (reference sequence). In nucleotides, the CDR3 is TGCAGTGCTGTCGGGAACACTGAAGCTCTCTTT. It specifies CSAVGNTEALF.

On this clonotype: Lacking the conserved final phenylalanine or tryptophan, this CDR3 likely reflects a read error. In DNA form, the CDR3 reads TGTGCCAGCAGTTTAAGCAGCTCCTACAATGAGCAGTTCGTC. Translated, it gives CASSLSSSYNEQFV. The rearrangement links TRBV12-3 or TRBV12-4 to TRBJ2-1; no clear D. The CDR3 runs 14 residues. Trimming left V 2 bases short and J 0 bases short, with 5 bases between.

This clonotype was found many times. V and J are TRBV15 and TRBJ2-3; D not certain. Germline-derived CDR1 and CDR2 are LNHNV and YYDKDF (reference sequence). The CDR3 runs 13 residues. Trimming cost V 4 bases and J 2 bases, with 7 bases left between them. CDR3 sequence reads: CATSNSFTDTQYF. The CDR3, as DNA: TGTGCCACCAGCAATAGCTTCACAGATACGCAGTATTTT.

This clonotype was seen only a few times. The rearrangement uses TRBV5-1 and TRBJ2-7, with TRBD2 matching over 10 bases. Trimming took 0 bases from V and 4 from J; bases not matched to a gene: 4. Germline CDR1 is SGHRS and CDR2 is YFSETQ. The length of the CDR3 is 15 residues. The CDR3 reads CASSLEGLAKYEQYF. The CDR3 nucleotides read TGCGCCAGCAGCTTGGAGGGACTAGCGAAGTACGAGCAGTACTTC.

In this sample, this clonotype turned up many times. The rearrangement links TRBV15 to TRBJ1-5; a weak D match, TRBD1 (5 bases). The V gene's germline CDR1 is LNHNV and CDR2 YYDKDF (reference sequence). Trimming left V 3 bases short and J 4 bases short, with 7 bases between. The CDR3 is 13 residues long. In DNA form, the CDR3 reads TGTGCCACCAGCAGCCAGGGTAATCAGCCCCAGCATTTT. It translates to CATSSQGNQPQHF.

The chain recombines TRBV11-3 with TRBJ2-3; weak D call: TRBD1 (5 bases). Germline V gives CDR1 SGHNT, CDR2 YENEEA. Trimming stripped 1 base from V and 5 bases from J, with 10 bases between. The CDR3 contains 14 residues. This CDR3 reads CASSLAGNQDTQYF. In DNA form, the CDR3 reads TGTGCCAGCAGCTTAGCAGGGAATCAAGATACGCAGTATTTT. Together with reference TRBV11-3 and TRBJ2-3, the CDR3 gives the full variable domain: EAGVVQSPRYKIIEKKQPVAFWCNPISGHNTLYWYLQNLGQGPELLIRYENEEAVDDSQLPKDRFSAERLKGVDSTLKIQPAELGDSAVYLCASSLAGNQDTQYFGPGTRLTVL.

There are many counts of this clonotype. The chain combines TRBV18 with TRBJ2-1; D uncertain. The germline V gene has CDR1 KGHSH and CDR2 LQKENI. The CDR3 length is 15 residues. Trimming took off 3 bases at V and 0 bases at J, with 9 bases between the two ends. The chain's CDR3 is CASSPQESSYNEQFF. The CDR3 DNA follows: TGTGCCAGCTCACCTCAGGAGAGCTCCTACAATGAGCAGTTCTTC.

With regard to this clonotype: It is likely a read error, because the conserved phenylalanine at the end of the CDR3 is missing. The V and J genes are TRBV7-2 and TRBJ2-7, with 8 bases matching TRBD2. The length of the CDR3 is 12 residues. CDR1 SGHTA and CDR2 FQGNSA come from the germline V gene. The CDR3 loop is CVSCSGGGEQYL. DNA for the CDR3: TGTGTCAGCTGCTCCGGGGGGGGCGAGCAGTACTTG.

In its sample, this clonotype was seen many times. The chain recombines TRBV18 with TRBJ1-2, with TRBD1 as a possible D gene (6 bases). Germline V CDR1 and CDR2: KGHSH, LQKENI. V shed 3 bases and J shed 7 bases, with 27 bases lying between them. This CDR3 comprises 18 residues. The CDR3: CASSPSGGHQPGVGGYTF. In DNA form, the CDR3 reads TGTGCCAGCTCACCCTCCGGGGGACACCAACCGGGTGTGGGTGGCTACACCTTC.

This chain joins TRBV11-2 and TRBJ2-1; 7 bases line up with TRBD2. The ends lost 4 bases at V and 0 bases at J; junction bases unmatched: 9. Germline CDR1 SGHAT, CDR2 FQNNGV. The CDR3 totals 17 residues. CDR3 in DNA: TGTGCCAGCAGCTCTGAACTAGCGCCCAGCTCCTACAATGAGCAGTTCTTC. Protein product: CASSSELAPSSYNEQFF.

There are many counts of this clonotype. This chain connects TRBV20-1 to TRBJ1-2, with 7 positions matching TRBD1. V shed 4 bases, J shed 10 bases, and the junction held 18 bases outside the gene matches. The germline V gene has CDR1 DFQATT and CDR2 SNEGSKA (reference sequence). CDR3 length: 15 residues. This CDR3 is CSATKANRGPLTYTF. CDR3 in DNA: TGCAGTGCTACAAAAGCGAACAGGGGCCCTCTTACCTACACCTTC.

To note about this clonotype: A much larger clone is a single base away; this may be a read error. The rearrangement uses TRBV20-1 and TRBJ1-1; D ambiguous. Trimming removed 0 bases at V and 5 bases at J, with 13 bases between. CDR3 size: 14 residues. Per the germline V gene, CDR1 is DFQATT and CDR2 is SNEGSKA (reference sequence). CDR3 residues: CSARDPARRTEAFF. The CDR3, as DNA: TGCAGTGCTAGAGATCCTGCACGGAGGACTGAAGCTTTCTTT.

The table lists this clonotype with many counts. V gene TRBV20-1 combines with J gene TRBJ2-1; 7 positions agree with TRBD1. J was trimmed by 2 bases and V by 6 bases; bases with no gene match: 4. Germline values: CDR1 DFQATT, CDR2 SNEGSKA (reference sequence). This CDR3 has 13 amino acids. Here the CDR3 reads CSAEGAPYNEQFF. In DNA, the CDR3 is TGCAGTGCCGAGGGGGCACCCTACAATGAGCAGTTCTTC.

This clonotype was counted many times. The V and J genes are TRBV20-1 and TRBJ2-5; perhaps D is TRBD1 or TRBD2 (5 bases each). This CDR3 comprises 12 residues. Germline V gives CDR1 DFQATT, CDR2 SNEGSKA (reference sequence). V lost 6 bases and J 2 bases, leaving 10 bases between the germline ends. The CDR3 DNA reads TGCAGTGCCCACGGGGCACAAGAGACCCAGTACTTC. The encoded protein is CSAHGAQETQYF.

There are many counts of this clonotype. The gene calls are TRBV12-3 or TRBV12-4 and TRBJ1-2, with no clear D. V was clipped by 5 bases and J by 7 bases, with 11 bases between them. This CDR3 is built from 12 residues. The CDR3 spells CASSRTESGYTF. Written as DNA, the CDR3 is TGTGCCAGCAGTCGGACGGAGTCTGGCTACACCTTC.

This clonotype was detected a few times. This chain uses TRBV29-1 with TRBJ2-1, with D unresolved. The CDR3 runs to 11 residues. The germline V gene encodes CDR1 SQVTM and CDR2 ANQGSEA. Trimming shortened V by 6 bases and J by 7 bases, and 10 bases separated the two germline ends. The CDR3 here is CSVRDSNEQFF. The CDR3 DNA reads as TGCAGCGTCCGAGACTCGAATGAGCAGTTCTTC.

This clonotype came up many times. CDR3 nucleotides: TGCAGTGCGGGGTCCCATCCGCGATTAAATCAGCCCCAGCATTTT. This codes for CSAGSHPRLNQPQHF. V usage is TRBV20-1 and J usage is TRBJ1-5; D unresolved. This CDR3 region has 15 residues. Deletions cut 6 bases from V and 4 bases from J, with 19 bases between. Germline V gives CDR1 DFQATT, CDR2 SNEGSKA (reference sequence).

Many counts were recorded for this clonotype. This sequence joins TRBV5-1 and TRBJ2-2; D is uncertain. Germline V gives CDR1 SGHRS, CDR2 YFSETQ. The CDR3 loop spans 17 amino acids. Trimming shortened V by 0 bases and J by 2 bases, and 14 bases separated the two germline ends. CDR3 region: CASSLAFRAPNTGELFF. For the CDR3, the DNA is TGCGCCAGCAGCTTGGCCTTCCGGGCCCCTAACACCGGGGAGCTGTTTTTT.

This clonotype has ten or more counts. The V and J genes are TRBV11-1 and TRBJ2-7; no clear D gene. The length of the CDR3 is 15 residues. V lost 5 bases and J lost 3, with 17 bases in between. Germline-derived CDR1 and CDR2 are SGHAT and FQDESV (reference sequence). CDR3 region: CASSQDQLINYEQYF. Written as DNA, the CDR3 is TGTGCCAGCAGCCAGGACCAACTAATCAACTACGAGCAGTACTTC. Full variable domain (missing parts from reference TRBV11-1 and TRBJ2-7): EAEVAQSPRYKITEKSQAVAFWCDPISGHATLYWYRQILGQGPELLVQFQDESVVDDSQLPKDRFSAERLKGVDSTLKIQPAELGDSAMYLCASSQDQLINYEQYFGPGTRLTVT.

The rearrangement joins TRBV29-1 to TRBJ1-2; D unresolved. The V end lost 4 bases, the J end lost 4 bases, and 7 bases lay between the germline ends. The CDR3 loop spans 11 amino acids. The germline V gene encodes CDR1 SQVTM and CDR2 ANQGSEA. CDR3 protein: CSVGAVYGYTF. The CDR3 region has the DNA TGCAGCGTTGGGGCAGTCTATGGCTACACCTTC.

This clonotype showed up many times. CDR3 DNA: TGTGCCAGCAGCTTAGAAGGAGGGGTAAGCAATCAGCCCCAGCATTTT. It encodes CASSLEGGVSNQPQHF. The V and J genes are TRBV7-2 and TRBJ1-5, with a possible D match to TRBD1 (5 bases). The V and J ends lost 1 base and 1 base respectively, with 11 bases between them. Germline lookup yields CDR1 SGHTA and CDR2 FQGNSA. The CDR3 runs to 16 residues. Full variable domain (outside the CDR3, taken from reference TRBV7-2 and TRBJ1-5): GAGVSQSPSNKVTEKGKDVELRCDPISGHTALYWYRQSLGQGLEFLIYFQGNSAPDKSGLPSDRFSAERTGGSVSTLTIQRTQQEDSAVYLCASSLEGGVSNQPQHFGDGTRLSIL.

This clonotype was seen many times. The rearrangement joins TRBV12-3 or TRBV12-4 to TRBJ1-5, with 7 bases aligning to TRBD1. The CDR3 length is 15 residues. V shed 3 bases and J 5 bases; nucleotides not matched to a gene: 7. CDR3 bases: TGTGCCAGCAGTTTCGTAGGGGGCCTATATCAGCCCCAGCATTTT. Amino acids: CASSFVGGLYQPQHF.

In its sample, this clonotype was seen many times. The chain combines TRBV11-3 with TRBJ2-7; D unresolved. The CDR3 contains 13 residues. Germline V gene lookup returns CDR1 SGHNT and CDR2 YENEEA. V dropped 1 base and J dropped 5 bases, with 9 bases sitting between them. Here the CDR3 DNA reads TGTGCCAGCAGCTTAGGGGCCTTGGACGAGCAGTACTTC. Its protein product is CASSLGALDEQYF.

CDR3 in amino acids: CASSLHSRTSGPLNYNEQFF. The CDR3 DNA sequence: TGTGCCAGCAGCCTACATAGCCGGACTAGTGGACCACTTAACTACAATGAGCAGTTCTTC. This chain links TRBV11-1 with TRBJ2-1; 7 bases align to TRBD2. The CDR3 extends over 20 amino acids. Trimming removed 5 bases from V and 3 bases from J; junction bases left unmatched: 22. CDR1 and CDR2 from the germline V gene are SGHAT and FQDESV (reference sequence). Filled out from reference TRBV11-1 and TRBJ2-1, the complete variable domain reads EAEVAQSPRYKITEKSQAVAFWCDPISGHATLYWYRQILGQGPELLVQFQDESVVDDSQLPKDRFSAERLKGVDSTLKIQPAELGDSAMYLCASSLHSRTSGPLNYNEQFFGPGTRLTVL.

This clonotype was found many times. The genes are TRBV18 and TRBJ2-1, with 10 bases fitting TRBD2. The CDR3 contains 15 residues. The V gene's germline CDR1 is KGHSH and CDR2 LQKENI. Trimming cost V 5 bases and J 4 bases; bases outside gene matches: 5. CDR3 bases: TGTGCCAGCTCATCCCCTAGCGGGGGATACAATGAGCAGTTCTTC. Protein product: CASSSPSGGYNEQFF.

This clonotype was counted at least ten times. The rearrangement uses TRBV5-1 and TRBJ2-1; 11 bases align to TRBD2. CDR3 length: 16 residues. Trimming at V came to 2 bases and at J to 3 bases, leaving 4 bases not matched to a gene. CDR1 is SGHRS and CDR2 is YFSETQ in the germline V gene. CDR3 DNA sequence: TGCGCCAGCAGCTTTCTTAGCGGGGGGGACTACAATGAGCAGTTCTTC. Its protein is CASSFLSGGDYNEQFF. Using reference TRBV5-1 and TRBJ2-1 for the parts outside the CDR3, the full variable domain is KAGVTQTPRYLIKTRGQQVTLSCSPISGHRSVSWYQQTPGQGLQFLFEYFSETQRNKGNFPGRFSGRQFSNSRSEMNVSTLELGDSALYLCASSFLSGGDYNEQFFGPGTRLTVL.

This clonotype was counted ten times or more. V is TRBV20-1 and J is TRBJ2-5; unclear D gene. CDR1 and CDR2 from the germline V gene are DFQATT and SNEGSKA (reference sequence). V was clipped by 0 bases and J by 1 base, with 9 bases between them. The CDR3 loop spans 14 amino acids. The CDR3 reads CSARDGRVQETQYF. The CDR3 DNA reads TGCAGTGCTAGAGATGGTCGGGTCCAAGAGACCCAGTACTTC.

This clonotype appeared many times. The gene calls are TRBV27 and TRBJ2-3; D possibly matches TRBD1 or TRBD2 (5 bases each). In germline, CDR1 is MNHEY, CDR2 SMNVEV (reference sequence). The CDR3 extends over 12 amino acids. Trimming removed 5 bases from V and 10 bases from J, with 13 bases in between. DNA of the CDR3: TGTGCCAGCAGTGCACTAGGGGTTGCGCAGTATTTT. Translating gives CASSALGVAQYF.

The rearrangement links TRBV12-3 or TRBV12-4 to TRBJ1-5; 9 positions match TRBD1. This CDR3 has 15 amino acids. V shed 7 bases and J 7 bases; nucleotides not matched to a gene: 11. The CDR3 spells CASTKNRDREQPQHF. In DNA form, the CDR3 reads TGTGCCAGCACCAAAAACCGGGACAGGGAACAGCCCCAGCATTTT.